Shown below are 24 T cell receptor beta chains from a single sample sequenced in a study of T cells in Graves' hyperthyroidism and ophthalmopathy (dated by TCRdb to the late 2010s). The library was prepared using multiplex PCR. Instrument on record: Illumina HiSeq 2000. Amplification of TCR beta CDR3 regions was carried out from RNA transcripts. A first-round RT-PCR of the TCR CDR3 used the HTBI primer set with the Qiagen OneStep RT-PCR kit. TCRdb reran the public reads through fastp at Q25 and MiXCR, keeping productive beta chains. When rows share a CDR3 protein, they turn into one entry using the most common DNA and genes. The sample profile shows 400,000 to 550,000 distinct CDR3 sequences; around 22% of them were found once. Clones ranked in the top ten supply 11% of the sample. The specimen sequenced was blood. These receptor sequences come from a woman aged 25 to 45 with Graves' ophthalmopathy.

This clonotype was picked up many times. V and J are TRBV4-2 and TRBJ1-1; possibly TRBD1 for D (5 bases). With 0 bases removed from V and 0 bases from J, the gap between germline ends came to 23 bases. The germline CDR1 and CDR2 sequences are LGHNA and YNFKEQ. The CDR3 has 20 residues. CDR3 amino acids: CASSQDVGGGQNPMNTEAFF. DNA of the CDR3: TGTGCCAGCAGCCAAGATGTAGGTGGGGGTCAGAACCCCATGAACACTGAAGCTTTCTTT.

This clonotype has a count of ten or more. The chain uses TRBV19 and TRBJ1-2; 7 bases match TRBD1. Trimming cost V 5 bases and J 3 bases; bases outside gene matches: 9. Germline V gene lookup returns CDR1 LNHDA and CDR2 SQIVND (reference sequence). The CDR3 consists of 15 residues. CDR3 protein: CASSETGSGHYGYTF. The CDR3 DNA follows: TGTGCCAGTAGTGAGACAGGGTCGGGGCACTATGGCTACACCTTC.

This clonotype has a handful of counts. Here the CDR3 reads CASRHSHYGYTF. The CDR3 nucleotides are TGTGCCAGTAGGCACAGTCACTATGGCTACACCTTC. This chain uses TRBV19 with TRBJ1-2; D not resolved. The ends were cut back, 6 bases at V and 3 bases at J, with 8 bases in the middle. CDR3 length equals 12 residues. The germline V gene has CDR1 LNHDA and CDR2 SQIVND (reference sequence).

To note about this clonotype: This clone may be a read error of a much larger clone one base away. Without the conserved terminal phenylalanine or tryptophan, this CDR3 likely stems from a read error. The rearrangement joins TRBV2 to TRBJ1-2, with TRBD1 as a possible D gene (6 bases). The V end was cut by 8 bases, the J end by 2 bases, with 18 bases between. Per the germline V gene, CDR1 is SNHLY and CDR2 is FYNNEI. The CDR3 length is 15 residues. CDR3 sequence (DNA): TGTGCCAGCCATCTGGAGACAGGCGACAACTATGGCTACACCTTG. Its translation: CASHLETGDNYGYTL.

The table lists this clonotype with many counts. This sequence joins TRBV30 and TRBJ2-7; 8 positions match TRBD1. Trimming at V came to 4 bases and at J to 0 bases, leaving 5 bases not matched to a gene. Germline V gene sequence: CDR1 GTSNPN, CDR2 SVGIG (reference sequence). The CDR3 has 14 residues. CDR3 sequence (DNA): TGTGCCTGGACCTCCGGGACAGGCTCCTACGAGCAGTACTTC. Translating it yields CAWTSGTGSYEQYF.

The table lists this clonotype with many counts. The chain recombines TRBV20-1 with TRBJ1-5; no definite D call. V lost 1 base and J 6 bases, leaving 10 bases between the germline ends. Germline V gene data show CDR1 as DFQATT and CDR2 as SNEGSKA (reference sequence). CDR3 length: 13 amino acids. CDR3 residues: CSARVSPGQPQHF. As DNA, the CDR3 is TGCAGTGCTAGAGTATCCCCGGGTCAGCCCCAGCATTTT.

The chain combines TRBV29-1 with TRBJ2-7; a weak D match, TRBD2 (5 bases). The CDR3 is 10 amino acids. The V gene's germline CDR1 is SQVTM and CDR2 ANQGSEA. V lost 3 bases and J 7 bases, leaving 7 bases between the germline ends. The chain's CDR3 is CSVETGEQYF. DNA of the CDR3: TGCAGCGTTGAGACGGGGGAGCAGTACTTC.

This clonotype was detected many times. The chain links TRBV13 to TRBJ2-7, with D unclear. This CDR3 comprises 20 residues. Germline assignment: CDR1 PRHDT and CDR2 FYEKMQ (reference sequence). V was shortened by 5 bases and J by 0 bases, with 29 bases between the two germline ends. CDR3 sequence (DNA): TGTGCCAGCAGCCTGACGGTGGGCTCAAAAGACGGAAGTAGCTCCTACGAGCAGTACTTC. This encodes CASSLTVGSKDGSSSYEQYF.

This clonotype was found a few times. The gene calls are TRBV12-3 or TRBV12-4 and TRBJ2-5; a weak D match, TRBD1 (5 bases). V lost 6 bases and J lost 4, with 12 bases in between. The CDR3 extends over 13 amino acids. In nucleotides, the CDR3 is TGTGCCAGCAGACCCAGGGCGCGAGAGACCCAGTACTTC. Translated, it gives CASRPRARETQYF.

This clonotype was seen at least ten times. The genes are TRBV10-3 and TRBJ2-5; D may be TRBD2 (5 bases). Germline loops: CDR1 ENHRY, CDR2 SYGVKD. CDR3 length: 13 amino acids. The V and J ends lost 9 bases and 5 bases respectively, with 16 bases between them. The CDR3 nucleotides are TGTGCCATAAACGAGGAGGAAGGGGAGACCCAGTACTTC. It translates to CAINEEEGETQYF.

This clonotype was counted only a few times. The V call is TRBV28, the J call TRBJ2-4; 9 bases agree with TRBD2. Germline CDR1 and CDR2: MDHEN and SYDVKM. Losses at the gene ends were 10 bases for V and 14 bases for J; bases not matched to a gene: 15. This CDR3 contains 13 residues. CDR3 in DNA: TGTGCCACCACTGAGGGGCTAGCGGGAATTAAGTACTTC. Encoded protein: CATTEGLAGIKYF.

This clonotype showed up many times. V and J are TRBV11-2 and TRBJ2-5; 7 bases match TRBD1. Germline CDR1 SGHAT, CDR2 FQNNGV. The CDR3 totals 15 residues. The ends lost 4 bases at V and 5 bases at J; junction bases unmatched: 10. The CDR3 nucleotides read TGTGCCAGCAGCTCCGATGGGACAGTCCACGAGACCCAGTACTTC. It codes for CASSSDGTVHETQYF.

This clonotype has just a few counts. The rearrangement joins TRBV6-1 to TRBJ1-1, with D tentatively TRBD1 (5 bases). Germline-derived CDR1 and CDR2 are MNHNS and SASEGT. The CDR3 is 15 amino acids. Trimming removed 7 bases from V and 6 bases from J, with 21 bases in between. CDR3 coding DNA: TGTGCCAGCACCATTCCTGACGGTCGGGGGGCTGAAGCTTTCTTT. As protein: CASTIPDGRGAEAFF.

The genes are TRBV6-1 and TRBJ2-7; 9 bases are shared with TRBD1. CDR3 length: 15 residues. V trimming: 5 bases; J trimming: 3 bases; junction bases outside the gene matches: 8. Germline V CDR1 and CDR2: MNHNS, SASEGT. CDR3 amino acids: CASSLLTGGDYEQYF. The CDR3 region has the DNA TGTGCCAGCAGTCTATTAACAGGGGGCGACTACGAGCAGTACTTC.

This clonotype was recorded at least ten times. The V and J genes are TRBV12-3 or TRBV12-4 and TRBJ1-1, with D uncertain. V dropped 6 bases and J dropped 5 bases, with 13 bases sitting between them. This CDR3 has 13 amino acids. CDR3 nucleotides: TGTGCCAGCAGATCCCGGGGTGGGACTGAAGCTTTCTTT. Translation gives CASRSRGGTEAFF.

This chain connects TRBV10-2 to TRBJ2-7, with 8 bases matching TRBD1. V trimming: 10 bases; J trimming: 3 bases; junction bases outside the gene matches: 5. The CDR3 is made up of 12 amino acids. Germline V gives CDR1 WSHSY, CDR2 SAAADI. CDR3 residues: CATTGTGYEQYF. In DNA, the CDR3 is TGCGCCACCACCGGGACAGGCTACGAGCAGTACTTC.

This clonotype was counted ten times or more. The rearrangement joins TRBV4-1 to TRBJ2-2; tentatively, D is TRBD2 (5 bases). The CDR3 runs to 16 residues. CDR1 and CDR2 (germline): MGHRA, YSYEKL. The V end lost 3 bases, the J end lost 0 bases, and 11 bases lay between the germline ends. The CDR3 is CASSHRTGTNTGELFF. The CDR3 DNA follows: TGCGCCAGCAGCCACAGAACCGGGACGAACACCGGGGAGCTGTTTTTT.

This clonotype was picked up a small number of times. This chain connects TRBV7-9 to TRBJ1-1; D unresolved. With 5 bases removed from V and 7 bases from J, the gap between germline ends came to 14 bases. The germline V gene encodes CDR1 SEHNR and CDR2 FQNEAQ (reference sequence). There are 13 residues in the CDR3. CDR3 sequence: CASSHSGLNEAFF. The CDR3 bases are TGTGCCAGCAGCCATTCAGGACTTAATGAAGCTTTCTTT.

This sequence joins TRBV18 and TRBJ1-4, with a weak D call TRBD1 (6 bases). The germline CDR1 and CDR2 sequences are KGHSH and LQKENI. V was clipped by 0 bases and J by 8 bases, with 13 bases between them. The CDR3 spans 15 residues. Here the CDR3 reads CASSPPTRGGEKLFF. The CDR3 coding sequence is TGTGCCAGCTCACCACCGACCAGGGGTGGCGAAAAACTGTTTTTT.

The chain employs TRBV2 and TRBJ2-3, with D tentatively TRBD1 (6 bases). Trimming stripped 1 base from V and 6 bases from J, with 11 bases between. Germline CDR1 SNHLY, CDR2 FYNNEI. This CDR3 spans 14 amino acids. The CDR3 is CASSEERGGDTQYF. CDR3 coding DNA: TGTGCCAGCAGTGAAGAAAGAGGGGGTGATACGCAGTATTTT.

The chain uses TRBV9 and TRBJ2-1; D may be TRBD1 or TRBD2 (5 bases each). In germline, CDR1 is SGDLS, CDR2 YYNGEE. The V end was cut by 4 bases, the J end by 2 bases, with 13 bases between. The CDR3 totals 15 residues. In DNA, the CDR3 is TGTGCCAGCAGCCGCCTGGGACCGCCCTACAATGAGCAGTTCTTC. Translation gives CASSRLGPPYNEQFF.

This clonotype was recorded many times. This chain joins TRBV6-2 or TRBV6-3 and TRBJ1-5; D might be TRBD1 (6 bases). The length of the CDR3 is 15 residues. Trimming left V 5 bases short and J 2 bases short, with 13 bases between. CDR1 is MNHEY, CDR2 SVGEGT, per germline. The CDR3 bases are TGTGCCAGCAGTCCTCCGTACAGGGGCAATCAGCCCCAGCATTTT. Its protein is CASSPPYRGNQPQHF.

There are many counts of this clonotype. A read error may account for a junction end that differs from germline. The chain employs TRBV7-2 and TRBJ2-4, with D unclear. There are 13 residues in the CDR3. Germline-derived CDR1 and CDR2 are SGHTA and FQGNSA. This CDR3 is CASSSPGANIKYF. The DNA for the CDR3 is TGTGCCAGCAGCTCCCCTGGAGCGAACATTAAGTACTTC. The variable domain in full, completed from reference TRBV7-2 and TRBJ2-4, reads GAGVSQSPSNKVTEKGKDVELRCDPISGHTALYWYRQSLGQGLEFLIYFQGNSAPDKSGLPSDRFSAERTGGSVSTLTIQRTQQEDSAVYLCASSSPGANIKYFGAGTRLSVL.

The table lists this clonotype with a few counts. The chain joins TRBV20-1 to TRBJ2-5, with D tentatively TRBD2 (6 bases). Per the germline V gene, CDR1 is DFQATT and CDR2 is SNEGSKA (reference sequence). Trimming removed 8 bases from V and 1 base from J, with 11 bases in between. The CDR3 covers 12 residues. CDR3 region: CSPFGSQETQYF. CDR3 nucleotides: TGCAGTCCATTCGGGAGCCAAGAGACCCAGTACTTC.